The 21 T cell receptor beta chains reported below all come from one sample, sequenced in a study of T cell repertoires in cytomegalovirus infection. Antigens for these TCRs are unknown. TCRdb redid the calling of the reads with MiXCR, one entry per CDR3 protein. The table includes 50,000 or so distinct CDR3 sequences, about a fifth detected once. Sequences were derived from CD8+ T cells from cultured PBMCs, sampled from culture after CMV antigen stimulation. The receptor source for this set is a human donor in good health (CMV status not recorded). Some clones in this sample may be carry-over from other donors' samples.

Only a few counts were recorded for this clonotype. The rearrangement uses TRBV30 and TRBJ2-3; D might be TRBD1 or TRBD2, each matching 5 bases. The CDR3 consists of 13 residues. Trimming took 0 bases from V and 9 from J, leaving 13 bases between them. The V gene's germline CDR1 is GTSNPN and CDR2 SVGIG (reference sequence). The CDR3 reads CAWSVPSGTTQYF. The CDR3 nucleotides are TGTGCCTGGAGTGTCCCTTCCGGGACCACGCAGTATTTT.

The rearrangement uses TRBV14 and TRBJ2-2, with D possibly TRBD1 on 6 matching bases. Germline V lookup: CDR1 SGHDN, CDR2 FVKESK. V gave up 0 bases and J gave up 3 bases, with 8 bases separating them. The CDR3 is 15 amino acids. The CDR3 loop is CASSQEGAHTGELFF. DNA of the CDR3: TGTGCCAGCAGCCAAGAGGGGGCGCACACCGGGGAGCTGTTTTTT.

The table lists this clonotype with many counts. The rearrangement links TRBV7-9 to TRBJ2-5; D is uncertain. Per germline, CDR1 SEHNR and CDR2 FQNEAQ (reference sequence). The V end was cut by 3 bases, the J end by 3 bases, with 8 bases between. This CDR3 has 13 residues. CDR3 region: CASSFNLEETQYF. DNA for the CDR3: TGTGCCAGCAGCTTCAATTTAGAAGAGACCCAGTACTTC.

J is TRBJ2-2 and V is TRBV19; D uncertain. V was shortened by 5 bases and J by 6 bases, with 7 bases between the two germline ends. The CDR3 has 12 residues. The germline CDR1 and CDR2 sequences are LNHDA and SQIVND (reference sequence). CDR3 residues: CASSLLAGELFF. CDR3 nucleotide sequence: TGTGCCAGTAGTTTACTGGCCGGGGAGCTGTTTTTT.

This clonotype was observed a handful of times. This chain joins TRBV6-6 and TRBJ2-1, with 14 bases fitting TRBD2. V shed 4 bases and J 4 bases; nucleotides not matched to a gene: 3. CDR3 length: 16 residues. Germline V gene sequence: CDR1 MNHNY, CDR2 SVGAGI (reference sequence). CDR3 loop: CASSWTSGGFYNEQFF. CDR3 in DNA: TGTGCCAGCAGTTGGACTAGCGGGGGGTTTTACAATGAGCAGTTCTTC.

The table lists this clonotype with many counts. V and J are TRBV28 and TRBJ2-3; TRBD1 matches 7 bases. V trimming: 1 base; J trimming: 1 base; junction bases outside the gene matches: 5. CDR1 MDHEN and CDR2 SYDVKM come from the germline V gene. The length of the CDR3 is 16 residues. CDR3 in DNA: TGTGCCAGCAGTTTATCGTCAGGGGGTGGCACAGATACGCAGTATTTT. It translates to CASSLSSGGGTDTQYF.

This clonotype is labeled medium-sized. V is TRBV7-2 and J is TRBJ2-3; TRBD2 might be the D (5 bases). The V gene's germline CDR1 is SGHTA and CDR2 FQGNSA. CDR3 length: 15 amino acids. The V end was cut by 3 bases, the J end by 0 bases, with 10 bases between. CDR3 region: CASSFSALSTDTQYF. The CDR3 coding sequence is TGTGCCAGCAGCTTTAGCGCCCTTAGCACAGATACGCAGTATTTT.

The chain is built from TRBV28 and TRBJ2-1; 7 nucleotides line up with TRBD2. CDR3 length: 17 residues. Germline lookup yields CDR1 MDHEN and CDR2 SYDVKM. V was clipped by 5 bases and J by 5 bases; unmatched bases: 15. The DNA for the CDR3 is TGTGCCAGCAGTCCCTATGGAGCGGGGCAATCTAACAATGAGCAGTTCTTC. It encodes CASSPYGAGQSNNEQFF.

This clonotype showed up many times. V and J are TRBV19 and TRBJ2-7; tentative D call: TRBD2 (6 bases). In germline, CDR1 is LNHDA, CDR2 SQIVND (reference sequence). The CDR3 is made up of 15 amino acids. The V end lost 3 bases, the J end lost 2 bases, and 14 bases lay between the germline ends. The CDR3 loop is CASSMIASDAYEQYF. CDR3 DNA sequence: TGTGCCAGTAGTATGATCGCTAGCGATGCCTACGAGCAGTACTTC. Full variable domain (rest looked up from reference TRBV19 and TRBJ2-7): DGGITQSPKYLFRKEGQNVTLSCEQNLNHDAMYWYRQDPGQGLRLIYYSQIVNDFQKGDIAEGYSVSREKKESFPLTVTSAQKNPTAFYLCASSMIASDAYEQYFGPGTRLTVT.

This clonotype was found many times. The V call is TRBV6-4, the J call TRBJ2-1; tentative D call: TRBD1 (5 bases). Trimming removed 2 bases from V and 8 bases from J, with 10 bases in between. There are 13 residues in the CDR3. The germline CDR1 and CDR2 sequences are MRHNA and SNTAGT. The CDR3 nucleotides read TGTGCCAGCAGTGACCAGGGTAACGATGAGCAGTTCTTC. Amino acid sequence: CASSDQGNDEQFF.

V gene TRBV5-1 combines with J gene TRBJ2-3; 7 bases line up with TRBD2. This CDR3 has 16 amino acids. V was pared by 0 bases and J by 3 bases, with 7 bases of the junction left unmatched. Per the germline V gene, CDR1 is SGHRS and CDR2 is YFSETQ. CDR3 nucleotides: TGCGCCAGCAGCTTGGATGTCTACGGGGGGACAGATACGCAGTATTTT. It is translated as CASSLDVYGGTDTQYF.

This clonotype has at least ten counts. The rearrangement uses TRBV5-4 and TRBJ1-2; the D is unclear. V shed 8 bases and J shed 3 bases, with 11 bases lying between them. The CDR3 contains 12 residues. Germline V gives CDR1 SGHNT, CDR2 YYREEE (reference sequence). CDR3 coding DNA: TGTGCCAGTGCGGGGAGCGACTATGGCTACACCTTC. Amino acids: CASAGSDYGYTF.

This clonotype was detected many times. V is TRBV7-6 and J is TRBJ1-1; no clear D gene. In germline, CDR1 is SGHVS, CDR2 FNYEAQ. V was trimmed by 3 bases and J by 1 base, leaving 12 bases between them. The CDR3 spans 15 residues. The CDR3 DNA sequence: TGTGCCAGCAGCTTCGCGGAGGGCTGGAACACTGAAGCTTTCTTT. Translation: CASSFAEGWNTEAFF.

The CDR3 DNA reads TGTGCCAGCAGCTTTGCCGGGAGGGCCTCCTACGAGCAGTACTTC. Protein: CASSFAGRASYEQYF. The chain is built from TRBV11-2 and TRBJ2-7; TRBD2 matches at 8 bases. J was trimmed by 0 bases and V by 3 bases; bases with no gene match: 4. Germline V gene sequence: CDR1 SGHAT, CDR2 FQNNGV. The CDR3 has 15 amino acids.

The table lists this clonotype with many counts. This chain uses TRBV6-6 with TRBJ2-1, with 7 bases fitting TRBD2. Unmatched junction bases numbered 9, after V lost 6 bases and J lost 1 base. Germline assignment: CDR1 MNHNY and CDR2 SVGAGI (reference sequence). The length of the CDR3 is 16 residues. The CDR3 protein is CASRDWPSGSYNEQFF. CDR3 in DNA: TGTGCCAGCAGGGACTGGCCTAGCGGTTCCTACAATGAGCAGTTCTTC.

This clonotype has just a few counts. This sequence joins TRBV29-1 and TRBJ2-7; D unresolved. The germline V gene has CDR1 SQVTM and CDR2 ANQGSEA. The CDR3 loop spans 11 amino acids. V was pared by 4 bases and J by 7 bases, with 11 bases between. DNA of the CDR3: TGCAGCGTTGGATACAATGGAGAGCAGTACTTC. Protein sequence: CSVGYNGEQYF.

The chain has TRBV19 and TRBJ2-1; the match to TRBD1 covers 8 bases. The CDR3 contains 16 residues. Germline V gene data show CDR1 as LNHDA and CDR2 as SQIVND (reference sequence). V gave up 3 bases and J gave up 8 bases; unmatched junction bases: 12. Written as DNA, the CDR3 is TGTGCCAGTAGTATCCCTACCGGACAGGGTAGCTATGAGCAGTTCTTC. The encoded protein is CASSIPTGQGSYEQFF.

The chain couples TRBV20-1 to TRBJ2-5, with 9 bases that match TRBD2. V shed 3 bases and J 5 bases; nucleotides not matched to a gene: 7. The CDR3 consists of 14 residues. In germline, CDR1 is DFQATT, CDR2 SNEGSKA (reference sequence). CDR3 residues: CSARSWREGETQYF. DNA for the CDR3: TGCAGTGCTAGGTCCTGGCGGGAGGGCGAGACCCAGTACTTC.

The table lists this clonotype with many counts. The V call is TRBV7-2, the J call TRBJ2-2; 8 bases are shared with TRBD1. Per the germline V gene, CDR1 is SGHTA and CDR2 is FQGNSA. The CDR3 runs to 19 residues. With V trimmed by 1 base and J by 2 bases, 12 bases remained unmatched. Here the CDR3 DNA reads TGTGCCAGCAGCTTAGAGCTATGGCAGGGGGCTTCCAACACCGGGGAGCTGTTTTTT. Protein sequence: CASSLELWQGASNTGELFF.

This clonotype appeared many times. The V call is TRBV3-1, the J call TRBJ2-2; D is perhaps TRBD1 or TRBD2 (5 bases each). Germline V lookup: CDR1 LGHDT, CDR2 YNNKEL (reference sequence). The CDR3 spans 16 residues. V lost 2 bases to trimming and J lost 4 bases, with 14 bases between them. The CDR3 DNA reads TGTGCCAGCAGCCAACCGGGACGAAGAAGCACCGGGGAGCTGTTTTTT. Amino acids: CASSQPGRRSTGELFF.

This clonotype was seen ten or more times. The chain is built from TRBV6-1 and TRBJ2-3; no reliable D call. Germline V gives CDR1 MNHNS, CDR2 SASEGT. V lost 4 bases, J lost 3 bases, and 17 bases lay in between. The CDR3 is 16 amino acids. The CDR3 nucleotides are TGTGCCAGCAGTGTTTTTGGGCCCCCTGGTACAGATACGCAGTATTTT. It yields the protein CASSVFGPPGTDTQYF.